This record concerns one T cell receptor (beta chain) sequence. Its antigen is currently unknown. The sample comes from a study of cytomegalovirus exposure and HLA in healthy donors. The donors, nominally healthy at sampling, likely had unrecorded immune exposures. The PCR was carried out with 60 Vbeta primers and 13 Jbeta primers. Assay used: immunoSEQ multiplex PCR; TCRdb lists only in-frame clones, some missing. This table has about 130,000 clones, 75% to 90% appearing once. Points from the study as a whole: In an earlier analysis, in roughly 580 donors, most V segments appeared productive either ~90% or ~30% of the time. Sequencing likely caused a cluster of highly shared sequence variants.

This TCR was sampled from a man aged 25-45 years in good health and CMV-seropositive. Sequenced input: PBMCs.

The CDR3 reads CASGLGRAHTEAFF. CDR3 in DNA: TGTGCTAGTGGTTTGGGGAGGGCTCACACTGAAGCTTTCTTT. V is TRBV12-5 and J is TRBJ1-1; D unclear. Trimming took 1 base from V and 3 from J, leaving 9 bases between them. Germline-derived CDR1 and CDR2 are LGHNT and FRNRAP. CDR3 length equals 14 residues. Full variable domain (outside the CDR3, taken from reference TRBV12-5 and TRBJ1-1): DARVTQTPRHKVTEMGQEVTMRCQPILGHNTVFWYRQTMMQGLELLAYFRNRAPLDDSGMPKDRFSAEMPDATLATLKIQPSEPRDSAVYFCASGLGRAHTEAFFGQGTRLTVV.